The present TCR beta chain was sequenced within a study of blood T cell repertoires in COVID-19. This study enrolled people aged roughly 18 to 90 from around 26 US geographic areas. Cohorts were assigned according to the clinical history that participants reported. Two consecutive negative NP/OP PCR tests, clearance, or resolved symptoms defined Cohort 3 recovery. The V gene lost 6 bases and the J gene lost 6 bases, with 6 bases spanning the gap. CDR3 length: 12 amino acids. Germline CDR1 MNHEY, CDR2 SMNVEV (reference sequence). Per the study methods: Amplification of reference gene primers provided the estimated nucleated cell counts. The table came from immunoSEQ multiplex PCR; TCRdb's copy has only in-frame clones and leaves some out. V, J and clone size are taken as reported in that table, and D and trimming were inferred from the DNA itself. The repertoire holds a few hundred thousand clones, with nearly 90% as singletons.

Sequenced: PBMCs or T cells enriched from blood (not recorded which). The J gene is TRBJ1-6, the V gene TRBV27; D remains ambiguous. The sequence derives from a woman between 25 and 40 years old who had recovered from COVID-19. The CDR3 nucleotides are TGTGCCAGCAGGAGGCCTAATTCACCCCTCCACTTT. It encodes CASRRPNSPLHF.